The table lists the clone carrying this T cell receptor beta chain with a few counts. Its antigen remains unidentified. This sample is part of a study of molecular identifiers for immune sequencing clone quantification. Whole-study findings and limits: Clone sizes could be underestimated for highly expanded clones when identical TCR molecules share a barcode. Clones above 20 RNA copies held over 98% of effector molecules, under 1% in naive cells.

TCRdb called the PCR reads again in MiXCR, with one record for every CDR3 protein. The sample includes hundreds of thousands of distinct CDR3 sequences, 20% to 25% of them seen just once. The CDR3 runs 14 residues. With 5 bases clipped from V and 6 bases from J, the junction kept 4 bases outside the gene matches. Investigators produced naive CD8 libraries from 20,000 to 1,000,000 sorted cells, drawing on 10%, 30% or 50% RNA. Naive CD8 T cells were picked out by sorting for CD8+CD4-CCR7+CD45RA+. The source material was naive CD8+ T cells from blood, with Jurkat cell RNA spiked in. As for subset: FACS-sorted CD8+CD4-CCR7+CD45RA+ naive T cells. J is TRBJ1-4 and V is TRBV12-3 or TRBV12-4; 9 bases are a match to TRBD1. The clonotype originates from a human donor in good health. Some libraries in this study had Jurkat cell RNA spiked in. The CDR3 DNA follows: TGTGCCAGCAGTCGGACAGGGGCGTATGAAAAACTGTTTTTT. Amino acids: CASSRTGAYEKLFF.